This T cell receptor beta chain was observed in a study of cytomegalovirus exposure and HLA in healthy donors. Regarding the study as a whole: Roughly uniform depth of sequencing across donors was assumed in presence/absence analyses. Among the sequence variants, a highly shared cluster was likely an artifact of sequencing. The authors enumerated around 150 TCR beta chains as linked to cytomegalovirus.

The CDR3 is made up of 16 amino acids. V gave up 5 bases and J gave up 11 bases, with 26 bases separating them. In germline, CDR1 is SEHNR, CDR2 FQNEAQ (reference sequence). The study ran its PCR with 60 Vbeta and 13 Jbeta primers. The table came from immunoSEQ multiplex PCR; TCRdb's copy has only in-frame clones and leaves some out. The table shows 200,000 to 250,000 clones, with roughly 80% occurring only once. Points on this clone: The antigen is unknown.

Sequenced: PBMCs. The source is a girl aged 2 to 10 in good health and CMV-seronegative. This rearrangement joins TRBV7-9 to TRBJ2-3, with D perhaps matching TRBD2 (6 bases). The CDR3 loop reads CASSPRGIGGARLQYF. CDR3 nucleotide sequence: TGTGCCAGCAGCCCACGCGGGATAGGAGGGGCAAGGCTGCAGTATTTT. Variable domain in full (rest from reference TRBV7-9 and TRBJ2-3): DTGVSQNPRHKITKRGQNVTFRCDPISEHNRLYWYRQTLGQGPEFLTYFQNEAQLEKSRLLSDRFSAERPKGSFSTLEIQRTEQGDSAMYLCASSPRGIGGARLQYFGPGTRLTVL.